This T cell receptor (beta chain) was found in a study of cytomegalovirus exposure and HLA in healthy donors. PCR used 60 Vbeta primers and 13 Jbeta primers. TCRdb keeps only in-frame clones here, not all; method: immunoSEQ multiplex PCR. The profile shows 95,000 to 150,000 clones, approximately 70% of them singletons. The CDR3 totals 12 residues. Trimming removed 4 bases from V and 7 bases from J, with 11 bases in between. Germline CDR1 and CDR2: SEHNR and FQNEAQ (reference sequence). The study's findings and limits: As a later analysis showed, several of the most significant clusters appeared to be linked to common viral pathogens.

This clone was counted between two and nine times. Its cognate antigen is unknown. Sequenced: PBMCs. The sequence was collected from a man younger than 35 in good health and CMV-seronegative. This sequence joins TRBV7-9 and TRBJ2-7; TRBD2 might be the D (6 bases). The CDR3 nucleotides are TGTGCCAGCAGCTCGGAGGGACGGGAGCAGTACTTC. The encoded protein is CASSSEGREQYF.